What follows is one T cell receptor (beta chain) and its context. The data originate from a study of blood T cell repertoires in COVID-19. Background on the study: Whether acute or convalescent, the COVID-19 samples came from the United States, Italy and Spain.

The CDR3 spans 13 residues. Looked up from germline, CDR1 is SGDLS and CDR2 is YYNGEE. After removal of 6 bases from V and 11 bases from J, the junction contained 12 bases not matched to a gene. TCRdb's copy holds only in-frame clones and misses some; the assay was immunoSEQ multiplex PCR. The table includes roughly 150,000 clones, about 82% detected once. Sequencing used peripheral blood. This TCR came from a woman older than 75 with COVID-19, enrolled during active disease. The chain links TRBV9 to TRBJ2-5; 8 nucleotides line up with TRBD1. The CDR3 spells CASNLGDRGKQYF. The CDR3 DNA is TGTGCCAGCAACTTAGGTGACAGGGGAAAACAGTACTTC.